The 22 T cell receptor beta chains reported below all come from one sample, sequenced in a study of siplizumab effects on memory and regulatory T cells. TCRdb's copy holds only in-frame clones and misses some; the assay was immunoSEQ multiplex PCR. The sample shows over 60,000 clones, roughly nine tenths of them seen only once. The sample comprised CD8+ T cells sorted from blood. The receptors come from a human donor in good health.

V gene TRBV11-2 combines with J gene TRBJ1-2, with D hard to call. The CDR3 contains 17 residues. The germline V gene encodes CDR1 SGHAT and CDR2 FQNNGV. The ends were cut back, 0 bases at V and 1 base at J, with 15 bases in the middle. CDR3 amino acids: CASSLEAGTTYNYGYTF. DNA of the CDR3: TGTGCCAGCAGCTTAGAGGCAGGCACCACCTATAACTATGGCTACACCTTC. Drawing the rest from reference TRBV11-2 and TRBJ1-2, the complete variable domain is EAGVAQSPRYKIIEKRQSVAFWCNPISGHATLYWYQQILGQGPKLLIQFQNNGVVDDSQLPKDRFSAERLKGVDSTLKIQPAKLEDSAVYLCASSLEAGTTYNYGYTFGSGTRLTVV.

This chain links TRBV7-9 with TRBJ2-5; 15 nucleotides align to TRBD2. Per the germline V gene, CDR1 is SEHNR and CDR2 is FQNEAQ (reference sequence). With V trimmed by 1 base and J by 0 bases, 6 bases remained unmatched. There are 19 residues in the CDR3. CDR3 loop: CASSLGGGLAGGDQETQYF. The CDR3 bases are TGTGCCAGCAGCTTAGGAGGAGGACTAGCGGGAGGGGACCAAGAGACCCAGTACTTC.

In regard to this clone: This specimen includes other DNA sequences encoding the same CDR3. CDR3 amino acids: CASSQKTAQETQYF. Written as DNA, the CDR3 is TGCGCCAGCAGCCAGAAGACAGCACAAGAGACCCAGTACTTC. The rearrangement joins TRBV4-1 to TRBJ2-5; tentatively, D is TRBD1 (5 bases). Trimming took off 3 bases at V and 2 bases at J, with 10 bases between the two ends. The CDR3 has 14 residues. Germline V CDR1 and CDR2: MGHRA, YSYEKL.

This sequence joins TRBV29-1 and TRBJ2-7, with D perhaps TRBD1 (6 bases). V was cut by 4 bases and J by 2 bases, with 9 bases left in between. Per the germline V gene, CDR1 is SQVTM and CDR2 is ANQGSEA. The CDR3 runs 12 residues. As DNA, the CDR3 is TGCAGCGTTGGAGAGGGGGCCTACGAGCAGTACTTC. The encoded protein is CSVGEGAYEQYF.

CDR3 sequence: CASSITLNSNQPQHF. The CDR3 bases are TGTGCCAGTAGTATCACTTTGAATAGCAATCAGCCCCAGCATTTT. The chain is built from TRBV19 and TRBJ1-5, with unresolved D. CDR1 LNHDA and CDR2 SQIVND come from the germline V gene (reference sequence). This CDR3 is 15 amino acids long. Trimming removed 3 bases from V and 0 bases from J, with 9 bases in between.

CDR3 in DNA: TGTGCCAGCAGTTTACGGGGGGGTAGCAATCAGCCCCAGCATTTT. Translated: CASSLRGGSNQPQHF. The chain joins TRBV27 to TRBJ1-5; D is perhaps TRBD1 (5 bases). Germline V gives CDR1 MNHEY, CDR2 SMNVEV (reference sequence). The CDR3 contains 15 residues. Trimming stripped 2 bases from V and 0 bases from J, with 8 bases between.

V usage is TRBV15 and J usage is TRBJ1-5, with unresolved D. The V end was cut by 0 bases, the J end by 0 bases, with 6 bases between. Germline lookup yields CDR1 LNHNV and CDR2 YYDKDF (reference sequence). CDR3 size: 15 residues. The CDR3 sequence: CATSRDRSSNQPQHF. CDR3 bases: TGTGCCACCAGCAGAGATAGAAGTAGCAATCAGCCCCAGCATTTT.

The rearrangement uses TRBV5-4 and TRBJ2-3; 7 bases map to TRBD1. Germline CDR1 reads SGHNT; CDR2 reads YYREEE (reference sequence). The CDR3 consists of 16 residues. J lost 2 bases, V lost 5 bases, and 11 bases had no gene match. CDR3 in amino acids: CASSTNDRADTDTQYF. DNA for the CDR3: TGTGCCAGCAGTACAAACGACAGGGCAGACACAGATACGCAGTATTTT.

The gene calls are TRBV25-1 and TRBJ1-2; D remains unclear. This CDR3 has 13 amino acids. Between the trimmed V and J ends, which lost 3 bases and 2 bases, there was a span of 7 bases. Germline V lookup: CDR1 MGHDK, CDR2 SYGVNS. DNA for the CDR3: TGTGCCAGCAGTGAGCGGGGAAACTATGGCTACACCTTC. Its protein is CASSERGNYGYTF.

The genes are TRBV27 and TRBJ2-5; 9 nucleotides match TRBD2. Germline loops: CDR1 MNHEY, CDR2 SMNVEV (reference sequence). CDR3 length: 16 residues. The V gene end was trimmed by 6 bases and the J gene end by 4 bases; junction bases not matched to a gene: 12. The chain's CDR3 is CASSPLGLAVRETQYF. DNA of the CDR3: TGTGCCAGCAGCCCTCTGGGACTAGCAGTAAGAGAGACCCAGTACTTC.

V and J are TRBV9 and TRBJ2-3; TRBD2 agrees at 8 bases. V dropped 6 bases and J dropped 2; count of bases not matched to a gene: 8. Germline loops: CDR1 SGDLS, CDR2 YYNGEE. This CDR3 has 15 residues. CDR3 sequence reads: CASTPLAAITDTQYF. CDR3 coding DNA: TGTGCCAGCACCCCACTAGCGGCGATCACAGATACGCAGTATTTT.

In the case of this clone: An end of the junction does not agree with germline; a read error may underlie this. This sample also contains other DNA sequences that code for the same CDR3. The V gene is TRBV7-9, the J gene TRBJ2-1; D not resolved. CDR1 and CDR2 (germline): SEHNR, FQNEAQ (reference sequence). The CDR3 spans 16 residues. CDR3: CASSQEAQSSYNEQFF. In DNA, the CDR3 is TGCGCCAGCAGCCAAGAGGCCCAGAGCTCCTACAATGAGCAGTTCTTC.

The chain couples TRBV7-6 to TRBJ2-7; D remains ambiguous. The germline V gene encodes CDR1 SGHVS and CDR2 FNYEAQ. The CDR3 is 14 residues long. V was trimmed by 5 bases and J by 0 bases, leaving 11 bases between them. CDR3 sequence reads: CASSLRRSSYEQYF. CDR3 sequence (DNA): TGTGCCAGCAGCCTAAGAAGAAGCTCCTACGAGCAGTACTTC.

The V gene is TRBV7-3, the J gene TRBJ2-1; 11 bases line up with TRBD2. Germline V CDR1 and CDR2: SGHTA, FQGTGA. The CDR3 has 14 amino acids. J lost 10 bases, V lost 4 bases, and 6 bases had no gene match. The CDR3 DNA sequence: TGTGCCAGCAGCTCCTTAGCGGGAGGGCCGGAGCAGTTCTTC. It translates to CASSSLAGGPEQFF. Variable domain in full (rest from reference TRBV7-3 and TRBJ2-1): GAGVSQTPSNKVTEKGKYVELRCDPISGHTALYWYRQSLGQGPEFLIYFQGTGAADDSGLPNDRFFAVRPEGSVSTLKIQRTERGDSAVYLCASSSLAGGPEQFFGPGTRLTVL.

This rearrangement joins TRBV13 to TRBJ1-1; D call uncertain. Germline CDR1 and CDR2: PRHDT and FYEKMQ (reference sequence). Trimming cost V 0 bases and J 4 bases, with 6 bases left between them. The CDR3 length is 13 residues. The CDR3 reads CASSLGLSTEAFF. The CDR3, as DNA: TGTGCCAGCAGCTTAGGACTGAGCACTGAAGCTTTCTTT.

This clone was found a few times. The chain has TRBV9 and TRBJ2-1, with a possible D match to TRBD2 (6 bases). V lost 0 bases and J lost 4, with 14 bases in between. Germline loops: CDR1 SGDLS, CDR2 YYNGEE. The CDR3 contains 16 residues. In DNA form, the CDR3 reads TGTGCCAGCAGCGTAGTCGGAGGGGAAACATACAATGAGCAGTTCTTC. Translating gives CASSVVGGETYNEQFF.

The rearrangement joins TRBV5-4 to TRBJ2-1; tentative D call: TRBD1 (5 bases). The germline V and J ends were trimmed by 4 bases and 8 bases, with 13 bases remaining between them. The CDR3 length is 13 residues. Germline V gives CDR1 SGHNT, CDR2 YYREEE (reference sequence). The CDR3 sequence: CASSGRTFHEQFF. The DNA for the CDR3 is TGTGCCAGCAGCGGTAGGACATTCCATGAGCAGTTCTTC.

J is TRBJ2-7 and V is TRBV25-1, with 7 bases that match TRBD1. This CDR3 spans 16 amino acids. Trimming removed 2 bases from V and 0 bases from J; junction bases left unmatched: 7. The germline CDR1 and CDR2 sequences are MGHDK and SYGVNS. CDR3 residues: CASSETGELGSYEQYF. The DNA for the CDR3 is TGTGCCAGCAGTGAAACAGGGGAATTGGGCTCCTACGAGCAGTACTTC.

Worth noting for this clone: The same CDR3 arises from other DNA sequences in this sample as well. The gene calls are TRBV6-5 and TRBJ2-3, with D uncertain. V was cut by 0 bases and J by 2 bases, with 3 bases left in between. This CDR3 is built from 13 residues. Germline lookup yields CDR1 MNHEY and CDR2 SVGAGI. The CDR3 sequence: CASSYSNTDTQYF. The CDR3 DNA follows: TGTGCCAGCAGTTACTCGAACACAGATACGCAGTATTTT.

The chain couples TRBV10-2 to TRBJ1-1; D gene unclear. The CDR3 is 13 amino acids. Germline CDR1 WSHSY, CDR2 SAAADI. V was trimmed by 6 bases and J by 11 bases, leaving 19 bases between them. The CDR3 bases are TGCGCCAGCAGGGATGACGGAGCGTCTCCGGCTTTCTTT. This encodes CASRDDGASPAFF.

V gene TRBV19 combines with J gene TRBJ2-6; 7 positions match TRBD1. The CDR3 totals 17 residues. Germline V gene sequence: CDR1 LNHDA, CDR2 SQIVND (reference sequence). V trimming: 3 bases; J trimming: 2 bases; junction bases outside the gene matches: 7. CDR3 protein: CASSIFGQGAGANVLTF. The CDR3 bases are TGTGCCAGTAGTATTTTCGGTCAGGGGGCTGGGGCCAACGTCCTGACTTTC.

This clone was seen many times. The V call is TRBV6-1, the J call TRBJ1-1; possibly TRBD1 for D (5 bases). CDR1 and CDR2 (germline): MNHNS, SASEGT. Trimming left V 1 base short and J 1 base short, with 7 bases between. The CDR3 runs 14 residues. The CDR3 DNA reads as TGTGCCAGCAGTGAAGGTCAGGGGAACACTGAAGCTTTCTTT. Protein product: CASSEGQGNTEAFF.